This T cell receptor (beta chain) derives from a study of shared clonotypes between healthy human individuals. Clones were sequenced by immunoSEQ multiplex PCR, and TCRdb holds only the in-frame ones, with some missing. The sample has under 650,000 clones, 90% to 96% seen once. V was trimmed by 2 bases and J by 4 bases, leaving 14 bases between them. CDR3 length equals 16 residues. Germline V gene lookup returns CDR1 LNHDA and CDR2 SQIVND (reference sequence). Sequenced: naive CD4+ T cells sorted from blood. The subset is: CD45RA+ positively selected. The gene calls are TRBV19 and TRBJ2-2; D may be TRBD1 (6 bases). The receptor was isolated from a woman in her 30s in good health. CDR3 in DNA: TGTGCCAGTAGTATACCAGGGGACCTACTCACCGGGGAGCTGTTTTTT. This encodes CASSIPGDLLTGELFF.